The entry that follows covers one TCR beta chain sequence. These data originate in a study of cytomegalovirus exposure and HLA in healthy donors. The PCR employed 60 Vbeta primers together with 13 Jbeta primers. TCRdb's table, derived via immunoSEQ multiplex PCR, lists solely in-frame clones and lacks some. The table lists some 150,000 clones, around 80% of them singletons. CDR3 length: 12 residues. The V gene's germline CDR1 is MNHEY and CDR2 SVGAGI. V dropped 6 bases and J dropped 7 bases, with 12 bases sitting between them. The chain has TRBV6-5 and TRBJ1-1; tentatively, D is TRBD1 (6 bases). The source of this sequence is a man aged 18 to 30 in good health and CMV-seropositive. The sequenced sample was PBMCs. CDR3 sequence (DNA): TGTGCCAGCAGGGGGGCAAACGGTGAAGCTTTCTTT. It yields the protein CASRGANGEAFF.